The 29 T cell receptor beta chains reported below all come from one sample, sequenced in a study of OX40 agonist ivuxolimab in advanced cancers. Clones were read by immunoSEQ multiplex PCR, and TCRdb kept only the in-frame ones, dropping some. The table includes 26,000 or so clones, roughly 82% detected once. The sample here was CD4+ or CD8+ T cells sorted from blood, taken in a trial of the OX40 agonist ivuxolimab. The receptors were gathered from an adult with an advanced solid tumor such as melanoma, head and neck, liver or kidney cancer.

The CDR3 sequence: CASSWGLAGLEQYF. Written as DNA, the CDR3 is TGTGCCAGCAGTTGGGGACTAGCGGGCCTCGAGCAGTACTTC. V and J are TRBV6-5 and TRBJ2-7; 12 bases are shared with TRBD2. V lost 4 bases to trimming and J lost 6 bases; unmatched junction nucleotides: 4. CDR1 and CDR2 (germline): MNHEY, SVGAGI. The CDR3 consists of 14 residues.

The chain is built from TRBV6-1 and TRBJ1-6; D unresolved. In germline, CDR1 is MNHNS, CDR2 SASEGT. V lost 3 bases, J lost 0 bases, and 9 bases lay in between. This CDR3 spans 16 amino acids. Here the CDR3 DNA reads TGTGCCAGCAGTGATTTGGGGTTCTCCTATAATTCACCCCTCCACTTT. It yields the protein CASSDLGFSYNSPLHF.

The chain carries TRBV9 and TRBJ2-5, with 10 bases identical to TRBD2. CDR1 is SGDLS and CDR2 is YYNGEE in the germline V gene. This CDR3 spans 15 amino acids. V shed 3 bases, J shed 2 bases, and the junction held 4 bases outside the gene matches. CDR3 sequence reads: CASSAGTSVQETQYF. In nucleotides, the CDR3 is TGTGCCAGCAGCGCCGGGACTAGCGTACAAGAGACCCAGTACTTC.

This clone occurred a few times. The chain couples TRBV7-3 to TRBJ2-3; D may be TRBD1 (6 bases). Trimming left V 4 bases short and J 4 bases short, with 9 bases between. Germline loops: CDR1 SGHTA, CDR2 FQGTGA. The CDR3 is 13 residues long. The CDR3 DNA sequence: TGTGCCAGCAGCTGGACAGTCGCAGATACGCAGTATTTT. Protein sequence: CASSWTVADTQYF.

The rearrangement links TRBV28 to TRBJ2-7, with 10 bases that match TRBD2. Germline lookup yields CDR1 MDHEN and CDR2 SYDVKM. The V gene end was trimmed by 2 bases and the J gene end by 2 bases; junction bases not matched to a gene: 3. The CDR3 consists of 15 residues. CDR3 in DNA: TGTGCCAGCAGTTTACGGACTAGCGGAGCCTACGAGCAGTACTTC. Translated, it gives CASSLRTSGAYEQYF. Combining the CDR3 with reference TRBV28 and TRBJ2-7 gives the whole variable domain DVKVTQSSRYLVKRTGEKVFLECVQDMDHENMFWYRQDPGLGLRLIYFSYDVKMKEKGDIPEGYSVSREKKERFSLILESASTNQTSMYLCASSLRTSGAYEQYFGPGTRLTVT.

V is TRBV2 and J is TRBJ1-3; tentatively, D is TRBD1 (6 bases). Trimming pared 5 bases from V and 0 bases from J, leaving 8 bases between. CDR1 and CDR2 (germline): SNHLY, FYNNEI. The CDR3 is made up of 14 amino acids. The CDR3 here is CASSWGLSGNTIYF. CDR3 bases: TGTGCCAGCAGTTGGGGGCTCTCTGGAAACACCATATATTTT.

This rearrangement joins TRBV4-1 to TRBJ2-7; 7 positions match TRBD2. The CDR3 spans 14 residues. V was pared by 4 bases and J by 3 bases, with 6 bases of the junction left unmatched. CDR1 and CDR2 (germline): MGHRA, YSYEKL. This CDR3 is CASSPPGEGYEQYF. The CDR3, as DNA: TGCGCCAGCAGCCCTCCGGGGGAGGGCTACGAGCAGTACTTC.

This rearrangement joins TRBV27 to TRBJ2-3; D is possibly TRBD1 (5 bases). The ends were cut back, 5 bases at V and 2 bases at J, with 8 bases in the middle. Per the germline V gene, CDR1 is MNHEY and CDR2 is SMNVEV (reference sequence). The CDR3 has 13 amino acids. CDR3: CASSRQYTDTQYF. CDR3 in DNA: TGTGCCAGCAGTAGACAGTACACAGATACGCAGTATTTT.

CDR3 coding DNA: TGTGCCAGCACGATCCGGGGGTCCTACGAGCAGTACTTC. As protein: CASTIRGSYEQYF. The chain carries TRBV28 and TRBJ2-7; TRBD2 is a possible D gene (6 bases). CDR1 is MDHEN and CDR2 is SYDVKM in the germline V gene. V was shortened by 7 bases and J by 1 base, with 11 bases between the two germline ends. The CDR3 consists of 13 residues.

The chain's CDR3 is CASSLISSYEQYF. CDR3 nucleotide sequence: TGTGCCAGCAGCTTGATTAGTTCCTACGAGCAGTACTTC. V usage is TRBV5-6 and J usage is TRBJ2-7; D ambiguous. CDR3 size: 13 residues. The germline gives CDR1 SGHDT, CDR2 YYEEEE. Trimming pared 1 base from V and 1 base from J, leaving 6 bases between.

This clone was observed once. The chain couples TRBV10-3 to TRBJ2-7, with TRBD2 matching 8 bases. The V segment lost 6 bases and the J segment 6 bases; nucleotides outside the gene matches: 7. Per the germline V gene, CDR1 is ENHRY and CDR2 is SYGVKD. CDR3 length equals 13 residues. CDR3 in amino acids: CAISIGGVVEQYF. The CDR3 DNA reads as TGTGCCATCAGCATCGGGGGGGTCGTCGAGCAGTACTTC.

The genes are TRBV6-1 and TRBJ2-7, with D uncertain. Germline CDR1 reads MNHNS; CDR2 reads SASEGT. V was pared by 2 bases and J by 3 bases, with 11 bases between. The CDR3 length is 14 residues. This CDR3 reads CASSEWEENYEQYF. CDR3 coding DNA: TGTGCCAGCAGTGAATGGGAAGAAAACTACGAGCAGTACTTC.

The gene calls are TRBV30 and TRBJ2-2; 8 nucleotides line up with TRBD2. Germline-derived CDR1 and CDR2 are GTSNPN and SVGIG (reference sequence). The CDR3 has 15 amino acids. The junction had 6 bases not matched to a gene; V was cut back by 3 bases and J by 3 bases. The CDR3 DNA follows: TGTGCCTGGAGATCTAGCGGGCTTGACACCGGGGAGCTGTTTTTT. Encoded protein: CAWRSSGLDTGELFF.

Only a few counts were recorded for this clone. This chain joins TRBV27 and TRBJ2-1, with TRBD2 matching over 8 bases. The CDR3 consists of 14 residues. The germline V gene encodes CDR1 MNHEY and CDR2 SMNVEV (reference sequence). Germline trimming cut 5 bases from V and 10 bases from J; bases unmatched to any gene: 10. CDR3 region: CASSTRGGVVEQFF. As DNA, the CDR3 is TGTGCCAGCAGTACCCGGGGGGGAGTGGTCGAGCAGTTCTTC.

In this sample, this clone turned up once. The genes are TRBV2 and TRBJ1-1; D gene ambiguous. V gave up 7 bases and J gave up 1 base, with 7 bases separating them. The CDR3 contains 12 residues. In germline, CDR1 is SNHLY, CDR2 FYNNEI. The CDR3 region has the DNA TGTGCCAGCAAACGCGGGAACACTGAAGCTTTCTTT. Residues: CASKRGNTEAFF.

CDR3 loop: CASSPAQKRSYNEQFF. For the CDR3, the DNA is TGTGCCAGCAGCCCAGCCCAGAAGCGGTCCTACAATGAGCAGTTCTTC. This rearrangement joins TRBV11-1 to TRBJ2-1; a weak D match, TRBD2 (5 bases). The V end lost 5 bases, the J end lost 1 base, and 15 bases lay between the germline ends. CDR3 length: 16 residues. Germline CDR1 and CDR2: SGHAT and FQDESV (reference sequence). Together with reference TRBV11-1 and TRBJ2-1, the CDR3 gives the full variable domain: EAEVAQSPRYKITEKSQAVAFWCDPISGHATLYWYRQILGQGPELLVQFQDESVVDDSQLPKDRFSAERLKGVDSTLKIQPAELGDSAMYLCASSPAQKRSYNEQFFGPGTRLTVL.

CDR3 DNA sequence: TGTGCCAGCAGTCCTAATGGACTATACGCCAACAATGAGCAGTTCTTC. Amino acids: CASSPNGLYANNEQFF. V usage is TRBV7-9 and J usage is TRBJ2-1; a possible D gene is TRBD2 (6 bases). Deletions cut 6 bases from V and 5 bases from J, with 20 bases between. CDR1 and CDR2 from the germline V gene are SEHNR and FQNEAQ (reference sequence). CDR3 size: 16 residues.

The rearrangement joins TRBV19 to TRBJ2-7; no clear D. Trimming cost V 1 base and J 3 bases, with 7 bases left between them. CDR1 and CDR2 (germline): LNHDA, SQIVND (reference sequence). This CDR3 region has 13 residues. Here the CDR3 reads CASSIASHYEQYF. The DNA of the CDR3 is TGTGCCAGTAGTATAGCTAGTCACTACGAGCAGTACTTC.

This chain connects TRBV11-1 to TRBJ2-7; 12 positions match TRBD1. Looked up from germline, CDR1 is SGHAT and CDR2 is FQDESV (reference sequence). The CDR3 loop spans 15 amino acids. J gave up 2 bases and V 6 bases, and 5 bases lay outside the gene matches. In nucleotides, the CDR3 is TGTGCCAGCAGTTGGGACAGGGGGCGCGCCTACGAGCAGTACTTC. Translated: CASSWDRGRAYEQYF.

V usage is TRBV10-3 and J usage is TRBJ2-7; 14 positions match TRBD2. Germline CDR1 reads ENHRY; CDR2 reads SYGVKD. This CDR3 contains 22 residues. The ends lost 0 bases at V and 4 bases at J; junction bases unmatched: 20. The CDR3 protein is CAISESSGGGGLAGAPWYEQYF. In DNA form, the CDR3 reads TGTGCCATCAGTGAGTCGAGCGGGGGCGGGGGACTAGCGGGAGCTCCATGGTACGAGCAGTACTTC.

The chain couples TRBV11-2 to TRBJ2-1, with TRBD2 identical over 11 bases. After removal of 8 bases from V and 8 bases from J, the junction contained 11 bases not matched to a gene. CDR3 length: 15 amino acids. Germline loops: CDR1 SGHAT, CDR2 FQNNGV. The CDR3 sequence is CASANLAGGNDEQFF. The CDR3 nucleotides read TGTGCCAGCGCCAACCTAGCGGGAGGTAACGATGAGCAGTTCTTC.

The chain uses TRBV7-3 and TRBJ2-7, with a weak D call TRBD1 (5 bases). Between the trimmed V and J ends, which lost 5 bases and 1 base, there was a span of 12 bases. This CDR3 has 14 residues. CDR1 SGHTA and CDR2 FQGTGA come from the germline V gene. The CDR3 DNA reads as TGTGCCAGCAGCCCGGACACGAGTTCCTACGAGCAGTACTTC. Translation gives CASSPDTSSYEQYF.

J is TRBJ2-3 and V is TRBV7-2; D remains ambiguous. The V gene lost 5 bases and the J gene lost 1 base, with 16 bases spanning the gap. In germline, CDR1 is SGHTA, CDR2 FQGNSA. The CDR3 has 16 amino acids. CDR3 bases: TGTGCCAGCAGCCCCCGTCAACTGAAGGGCACAGATACGCAGTATTTT. This gives the protein CASSPRQLKGTDTQYF.

This chain links TRBV19 with TRBJ1-1; D gene unclear. Germline V gene sequence: CDR1 LNHDA, CDR2 SQIVND (reference sequence). The CDR3 loop spans 13 amino acids. The germline V and J ends were trimmed by 8 bases and 5 bases, with 15 bases remaining between them. The CDR3 loop reads CASQITPSTEAFF. CDR3 coding DNA: TGTGCCAGTCAGATAACCCCGTCGACTGAAGCTTTCTTT.

The chain employs TRBV7-2 and TRBJ1-1; D unresolved. CDR3 size: 13 residues. Looked up from germline, CDR1 is SGHTA and CDR2 is FQGNSA. The V end was cut by 5 bases, the J end by 8 bases, with 15 bases between. The CDR3, as DNA: TGTGCCAGCAGCATCGGGGTATATCTCGAAGCTTTCTTT. Amino acid sequence: CASSIGVYLEAFF.

The rearrangement links TRBV27 to TRBJ1-5, with 9 positions matching TRBD1. The CDR3 spans 15 residues. The V gene's germline CDR1 is MNHEY and CDR2 SMNVEV (reference sequence). The J segment lost 3 bases and the V segment lost 6 bases, leaving 6 bases of the junction unmatched. The CDR3 sequence: CASRGGDRDNQPQHF. The CDR3 DNA reads as TGTGCCAGCAGGGGAGGGGACAGGGACAATCAGCCCCAGCATTTT.

The CDR3 DNA follows: TGTGCCAGCCGGGGGGGGGAACTATCCTACGAGCAGTACTTC. As protein: CASRGGELSYEQYF. This chain joins TRBV27 and TRBJ2-7; 8 bases are a match to TRBD2. The CDR3 is made up of 14 amino acids. Per germline, CDR1 MNHEY and CDR2 SMNVEV (reference sequence). Germline trimming cut 8 bases from V and 1 base from J; bases unmatched to any gene: 7.

The chain combines TRBV6-6 with TRBJ2-1; 11 bases are shared with TRBD2. CDR3 length: 12 residues. Germline CDR1 and CDR2: MNHNY and SVGAGI (reference sequence). With 4 bases clipped from V and 13 bases from J, the junction kept 3 bases outside the gene matches. The chain's CDR3 is CASSLGTSGQFF. The CDR3 coding sequence is TGTGCCAGCAGTTTGGGGACTAGCGGCCAGTTCTTC.

This chain links TRBV28 with TRBJ2-5; no definite D call. The end of the DNA aligns better with TRBJ2-7, so the J call may be wrong. CDR3 size: 11 residues. Germline-derived CDR1 and CDR2 are MDHEN and SYDVKM. The chain's CDR3 is CASSLPDEQYF. Written as DNA, the CDR3 is TGTGCCAGCAGTTTACCGGACGAGCAGTACTTC.